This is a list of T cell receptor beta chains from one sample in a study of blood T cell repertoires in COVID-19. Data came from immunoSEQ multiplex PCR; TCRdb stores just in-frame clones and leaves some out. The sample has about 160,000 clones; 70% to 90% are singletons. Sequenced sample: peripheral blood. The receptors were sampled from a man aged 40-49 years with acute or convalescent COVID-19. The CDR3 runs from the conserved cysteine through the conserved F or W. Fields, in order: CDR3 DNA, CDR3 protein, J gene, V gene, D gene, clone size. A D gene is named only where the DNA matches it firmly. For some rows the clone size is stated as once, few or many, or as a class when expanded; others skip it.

cdr3_nt: TGTGCCAGCACGGGCGGGCAACGCTACGAGCAGTACTTC
cdr3_aa: CASTGGQRYEQYF
j_call: TRBJ2-7
v_call: TRBV28
d_call: -
clone_size: once

cdr3_nt: TGTGCCAGCCGCGGGGGAACTGAAGCTTTCTTT
cdr3_aa: CASRGGTEAFF
j_call: TRBJ1-1
v_call: TRBV3-1/TRBV3-2
d_call: -
clone_size: -

cdr3_nt: TGCGCCAGCAGCTGGGACACTGCGGGTAATTCACCCCTCCACTTT
cdr3_aa: CASSWDTAGNSPLHF
j_call: TRBJ1-6
v_call: TRBV5-1
d_call: -
clone_size: -

cdr3_nt: TGCGCCAGCAGCCACGGCACCACAAAGGGGAACATTCAGTACTTC
cdr3_aa: CASSHGTTKGNIQYF
j_call: TRBJ2-4
v_call: TRBV5-1
d_call: -
clone_size: few

cdr3_nt: TGTGCCAGCAGCGTAGAAGGGACAACAAGGACGGAGACCCAGTACTTC
cdr3_aa: CASSVEGTTRTETQYF
j_call: TRBJ2-5
v_call: TRBV9
d_call: -
clone_size: -

cdr3_nt: TGTGCCTGGAGTCGGGATTCAACTAATGAAAAACTGTTTTTT
cdr3_aa: CAWSRDSTNEKLFF
j_call: TRBJ1-4
v_call: TRBV30
d_call: -
clone_size: -

cdr3_nt: TGTGCCAGTAGTATGGGAGGGCTAGCGGGACAAGAGACCCAGTACTTC
cdr3_aa: CASSMGGLAGQETQYF
j_call: TRBJ2-5
v_call: TRBV19
d_call: TRBD2
clone_size: -

cdr3_nt: TGTGCCAGCAGCCGGGACAGGGTGTATGGCTACACCTTC
cdr3_aa: CASSRDRVYGYTF
j_call: TRBJ1-2
v_call: TRBV3-1/TRBV3-2
d_call: TRBD1
clone_size: -

cdr3_nt: TGTGCCAGCAGACGTCCGGGACAGGTCCAATCACCCCTCCACTTT
cdr3_aa: CASRRPGQVQSPLHF
j_call: TRBJ1-6
v_call: TRBV6-5
d_call: TRBD1
clone_size: -

cdr3_nt: TGTGCCAGCAGCAGGACTAGCGGGGGGGTGGAGACCCAGTACTTC
cdr3_aa: CASSRTSGGVETQYF
j_call: TRBJ2-5
v_call: TRBV5-4
d_call: TRBD2
clone_size: -

cdr3_nt: TGTGCCAGTGCTACCCCTTCCCGGACAGGGGACGTGGATGAGCAGTTCTTC
cdr3_aa: CASATPSRTGDVDEQFF
j_call: TRBJ2-1
v_call: TRBV2
d_call: TRBD1
clone_size: -

cdr3_nt: TGTGCCAGCAGCCCCGGTGGTCCGGGGAGCACTGAAGCTTTCTTT
cdr3_aa: CASSPGGPGSTEAFF
j_call: TRBJ1-1
v_call: TRBV6-5
d_call: -
clone_size: -

cdr3_nt: TGTGCCAGCAGTTATCCGGGACAGGGGGCGAAACCTAGCAATCAGCCCCAGCATTTT
cdr3_aa: CASSYPGQGAKPSNQPQHF
j_call: TRBJ1-5
v_call: TRBV27
d_call: TRBD1
clone_size: -

cdr3_nt: TGTGCCAGCTCACCATCGCAGGACTCCTACAATGAGCAGTTCTTC
cdr3_aa: CASSPSQDSYNEQFF
j_call: TRBJ2-1
v_call: TRBV18
d_call: -
clone_size: -

cdr3_nt: TGTGCCAGCAGTCCCTTACGGGATGGGGATACGCAGTATTTT
cdr3_aa: CASSPLRDGDTQYF
j_call: TRBJ2-3
v_call: TRBV6-5
d_call: -
clone_size: -

cdr3_nt: TGTGCCACCAGCTCACCGGGACACTACACCGGGGAGCTGTTTTTT
cdr3_aa: CATSSPGHYTGELFF
j_call: TRBJ2-2
v_call: TRBV15
d_call: -
clone_size: -

cdr3_nt: TGTGCCAGCAGCCTCCGACTAGTGGGGTACCAAGAGACCCAGTACTTC
cdr3_aa: CASSLRLVGYQETQYF
j_call: TRBJ2-5
v_call: TRBV14
d_call: -
clone_size: -

cdr3_nt: TGCGCCAGCAGCTTGTGGACAGGGTACACCGGGGAGCTGTTTTTT
cdr3_aa: CASSLWTGYTGELFF
j_call: TRBJ2-2
v_call: TRBV5-1
d_call: TRBD1
clone_size: -

cdr3_nt: TGTGCCAGCAGCCTCGCCACGGGGGTGAACAATGAGCAGTTCTTC
cdr3_aa: CASSLATGVNNEQFF
j_call: TRBJ2-1
v_call: TRBV6-4
d_call: -
clone_size: -

cdr3_nt: TGTGCCAGCAGCCAACAAGAGAACACTGAAGCTTTCTTT
cdr3_aa: CASSQQENTEAFF
j_call: TRBJ1-1
v_call: TRBV7-2
d_call: -
clone_size: -

cdr3_nt: TGTGCCAGCAGCTTAGATAGCTACGAGCAGTACTTC
cdr3_aa: CASSLDSYEQYF
j_call: TRBJ2-7
v_call: TRBV11-2
d_call: -
clone_size: -

cdr3_nt: TGTGCCAGCAGCGCTCTACAGGGAACGGGAGGAAACACCATATATTTT
cdr3_aa: CASSALQGTGGNTIYF
j_call: TRBJ1-3
v_call: TRBV9
d_call: -
clone_size: once

cdr3_nt: TGTGCCAGTAAATCCGGACAGGGAATCTACGAGCAGTACTTC
cdr3_aa: CASKSGQGIYEQYF
j_call: TRBJ2-7
v_call: TRBV19
d_call: TRBD1
clone_size: -

cdr3_nt: TGTGCCAGCTCACCAAGTGGAGGGCTCATGAACACTGAAGCTTTCTTT
cdr3_aa: CASSPSGGLMNTEAFF
j_call: TRBJ1-1
v_call: TRBV18
d_call: -
clone_size: -

cdr3_nt: TGTGCCAGCTCACGGACAGGGAACGACTACGAGCAGTACTTC
cdr3_aa: CASSRTGNDYEQYF
j_call: TRBJ2-7
v_call: TRBV18
d_call: TRBD1
clone_size: -

cdr3_nt: TGTGCCAGCAGCTCGGGGGGTGGCCGGGCCCAGTACTTC
cdr3_aa: CASSSGGGRAQYF
j_call: TRBJ2-5
v_call: TRBV7-3
d_call: TRBD2
clone_size: -